One sample yielded the 16 T cell receptor beta chains listed below, sequenced in a study of cytomegalovirus exposure and HLA in healthy donors. The PCR contained 60 Vbeta and 13 Jbeta primers. The protocol was immunoSEQ multiplex PCR, while the TCRdb copy is restricted to in-frame clones and leaves out a portion. Of about 140,000 clones detected, around 77% appear once; the ten largest clones hold 4% to 6%. Sequences were obtained from PBMCs. These receptors all come from a woman aged 45-65 years in good health and CMV-seronegative.

This clone has ten or more counts. The chain links TRBV6-5 to TRBJ1-1; D might be TRBD1 (5 bases). The CDR3 is made up of 13 amino acids. Germline CDR1 reads MNHEY; CDR2 reads SVGAGI. V lost 8 bases to trimming and J lost 5 bases, with 15 bases between them. CDR3 in DNA: TGTGCCAGCGTAAAGCCAGGGAGGACTGAAGCTTTCTTT. It specifies CASVKPGRTEAFF.

The CDR3 loop reads CASTGGDGQPQHF. The DNA of the CDR3 is TGTGCCAGCACCGGAGGGGATGGTCAGCCCCAGCATTTT. The chain couples TRBV2 to TRBJ1-5; perhaps TRBD1 as D (5 bases). Deletions cut 7 bases from V and 6 bases from J, with 13 bases between. CDR1 is SNHLY, CDR2 FYNNEI, per germline. The CDR3 runs 13 residues.

The CDR3 reads CASSLDRGQETQYF. CDR3 nucleotide sequence: TGTGCCAGCAGTCTCGACAGGGGGCAGGAGACCCAGTACTTC. The V and J genes are TRBV28 and TRBJ2-5; 10 bases map to TRBD1. CDR1 is MDHEN, CDR2 SYDVKM, per germline. Trimming took 5 bases from V and 5 from J; bases not matched to a gene: 5. The CDR3 covers 14 residues.

The chain joins TRBV5-1 to TRBJ2-1, with TRBD1 matching over 9 bases. V shed 3 bases, J shed 2 bases, and the junction held 15 bases outside the gene matches. Per the germline V gene, CDR1 is SGHRS and CDR2 is YFSETQ. CDR3 length equals 19 residues. CDR3: CASSSGTGIGRATYNEQFF. Written as DNA, the CDR3 is TGCGCCAGCAGCTCAGGGACAGGGATTGGAAGGGCCACCTACAATGAGCAGTTCTTC. The whole variable domain, filled in from reference TRBV5-1 and TRBJ2-1, reads KAGVTQTPRYLIKTRGQQVTLSCSPISGHRSVSWYQQTPGQGLQFLFEYFSETQRNKGNFPGRFSGRQFSNSRSEMNVSTLELGDSALYLCASSSGTGIGRATYNEQFFGPGTRLTVL.

CDR3 in DNA: TGCAGCGTTGAACTGGCCCACGAGCAGTACTTC. It encodes CSVELAHEQYF. V usage is TRBV29-1 and J usage is TRBJ2-7; D unclear. Between the trimmed V and J ends, which lost 2 bases and 5 bases, there was a span of 7 bases. Looked up from germline, CDR1 is SQVTM and CDR2 is ANQGSEA. The CDR3 extends over 11 amino acids.

This clone appeared once. The chain's CDR3 is CAISQGDYGYTF. The CDR3, as DNA: TGTGCCATCAGTCAGGGGGACTATGGCTACACCTTC. This chain links TRBV10-3 with TRBJ1-2; 7 bases are shared with TRBD1. Germline CDR1 ENHRY, CDR2 SYGVKD. The CDR3 is 12 amino acids. V lost 5 bases to trimming and J lost 3 bases; unmatched junction nucleotides: 0.

This clone was recorded a few times. The CDR3 nucleotides are TGTGCCACCAGCAGAGAATTGGTCGGGGAAAAACTGTTTTTT. Translated: CATSRELVGEKLFF. J is TRBJ1-4 and V is TRBV15; D is unclear. Germline assignment: CDR1 LNHNV and CDR2 YYDKDF (reference sequence). CDR3 length equals 14 residues. Trimming shortened V by 0 bases and J by 8 bases, and 10 bases separated the two germline ends.

The chain has TRBV2 and TRBJ2-7; TRBD2 agrees at 7 bases. The CDR3 covers 15 residues. J lost 2 bases, V lost 7 bases, and 11 bases had no gene match. Germline CDR1 reads SNHLY; CDR2 reads FYNNEI. The CDR3 sequence: CASKENYGRTYEQYF. The CDR3 DNA follows: TGTGCCAGCAAAGAGAACTACGGGAGGACCTACGAGCAGTACTTC.

This clone showed up just a few times. This chain joins TRBV11-2 and TRBJ2-7; perhaps TRBD1 as D (6 bases). V gave up 5 bases and J gave up 0 bases, with 17 bases separating them. The CDR3 length is 16 residues. CDR1 and CDR2 (germline): SGHAT, FQNNGV. The CDR3 loop is CASSINRGQSSYEQYF. In DNA form, the CDR3 reads TGTGCCAGCAGCATAAACCGCGGACAGAGCTCCTACGAGCAGTACTTC.

V is TRBV7-9 and J is TRBJ2-1; 7 bases are shared with TRBD2. This CDR3 has 16 residues. Trimming removed 5 bases from V and 10 bases from J; junction bases left unmatched: 17. CDR1 and CDR2 from the germline V gene are SEHNR and FQNEAQ (reference sequence). The CDR3: CASSLPGRKSLDEQFF. As DNA, the CDR3 is TGTGCCAGCAGCCTACCCGGGAGGAAATCCCTGGACGAGCAGTTCTTC.

CDR3 in amino acids: CASMGPIETNYGYTF. The CDR3 nucleotides read TGTGCCAGCATGGGTCCTATAGAGACAAACTATGGCTACACCTTC. The V and J genes are TRBV28 and TRBJ1-2; D not resolved. The CDR3 is made up of 15 amino acids. V was clipped by 7 bases and J by 2 bases, with 17 bases between them. Germline-derived CDR1 and CDR2 are MDHEN and SYDVKM.

This chain joins TRBV2 and TRBJ2-7; D unclear. CDR1 and CDR2 from the germline V gene are SNHLY and FYNNEI. This CDR3 is 15 amino acids long. Trimming cost V 7 bases and J 0 bases, with 16 bases left between them. This CDR3 reads CASTKSVQVSYEQYF. CDR3 in DNA: TGTGCCAGCACCAAGTCTGTCCAGGTCTCCTACGAGCAGTACTTC.

The rearrangement joins TRBV4-1 to TRBJ2-1; 9 bases are a match to TRBD2. Germline V gene sequence: CDR1 MGHRA, CDR2 YSYEKL. With V trimmed by 0 bases and J by 7 bases, 7 bases remained unmatched. The CDR3 runs to 16 residues. DNA for the CDR3: TGCGCCAGCAGCCAAGATGCGCGGGGGGGCGTAAATGAGCAGTTCTTC. Protein sequence: CASSQDARGGVNEQFF.

The count of this clone is one. This rearrangement joins TRBV11-3 to TRBJ2-6; D unclear. Germline V CDR1 and CDR2: SGHNT, YENEEA. Deletions cut 5 bases from V and 4 bases from J, with 6 bases between. The CDR3 runs to 13 residues. As DNA, the CDR3 is TGTGCCAGCAGCCACCGGGGGGCCAACGTCCTGACTTTC. It yields the protein CASSHRGANVLTF.

This clone was picked up a small number of times. The chain is built from TRBV7-9 and TRBJ1-2, with 8 bases lining up with TRBD1. The junction had 10 bases not matched to a gene; V was cut back by 5 bases and J by 5 bases. Looked up from germline, CDR1 is SEHNR and CDR2 is FQNEAQ (reference sequence). The CDR3 has 15 residues. The CDR3 nucleotides read TGTGCCAGCAGCCTCGGGACAGGAAACATTTATGGCTACACCTTC. This sequence encodes CASSLGTGNIYGYTF.

The DNA of the CDR3 is TGTGCCAGCAGTGAAGCGCTCAGGGTTCACAACTACGAGCAGTACTTC. Protein product: CASSEALRVHNYEQYF. The chain uses TRBV2 and TRBJ2-7; D possibly corresponds to TRBD1 (5 bases). Between the trimmed V and J ends, which lost 0 bases and 3 bases, there was a span of 15 bases. There are 16 residues in the CDR3. Germline V gene data show CDR1 as SNHLY and CDR2 as FYNNEI.